This is a list of T cell receptor beta chains from one sample in a study of blood T cell repertoires in COVID-19. TCRdb's copy holds only in-frame clones and misses some; the assay was immunoSEQ multiplex PCR. The sample yields around 210,000 clones, 86% seen once. Sequenced: peripheral blood. Receptors were obtained from a woman aged 70 to 79 with acute or convalescent COVID-19. Both conserved end residues are part of each CDR3. A D gene is named only where the DNA matches it firmly. Clone size is shown for a subset of rows, as once, few, many or a class of expanded clone.

>NA|NA|TRBV27|TRBJ1-6
TGTGCCACCAGGGCCAACCCCCGCTCCTATAATTCACCCCTCCACTTT
CATRANPRSYNSPLHF
>NA|NA|TRBV9|TRBJ1-2
TGTGCCAGCAGGCGGGGCTATGGCTACACCTTC
CASRRGYGYTF
>NA|few|TRBV19|TRBJ1-1
TGTGCCAGTAGTCCTCTGGGCTTTGAAGCTTTCTTT
CASSPLGFEAFF
>TRBD2|NA|TRBV5-4|TRBJ2-1
TGTGCCAGCAGACTAGCGGGGGCCTTAAGCTCCTACAATGAGCAGTTCTTC
CASRLAGALSSYNEQFF
>NA|NA|TRBV7-8|TRBJ1-5
TGTGCCAGCAGCTCACCAGGCCGTTGGGAGCCCCAGCATTTT
CASSSPGRWEPQHF
>TRBD1|NA|TRBV9|TRBJ1-3
TGTGCCAGCAGCGTAGGGTCAGGGGGAAGCTCTGGAAACACCATATATTTT
CASSVGSGGSSGNTIYF
>NA|NA|TRBV3-1/TRBV3-2|TRBJ1-1
TGTGCCAGCAGCCAATTCAGTGGGAGCGCTGAAGCTTTCTTT
CASSQFSGSAEAFF
>NA|NA|TRBV7-9|TRBJ1-3
TGTGCCAGCAGCTTAGCCAGTGGGAGGTACTCTGGAAACACCATATATTTT
CASSLASGRYSGNTIYF
>TRBD2|few|TRBV3-1/TRBV3-2|TRBJ2-1
TGTGCCAGCAGCCAAGAATGGACTAGCGGTAATGAGCAGTTCTTC
CASSQEWTSGNEQFF
>NA|NA|TRBV5-4|TRBJ2-2
TGTGCCAGCAGCAGCAGGGATAACACCGGGGAGCTGTTTTTT
CASSSRDNTGELFF
>NA|NA|TRBV11-2|TRBJ1-4
TGTGCCAGCAGCTCCTACCGGGGGGGTACTAATGAAAAACTGTTTTTT
CASSSYRGGTNEKLFF
>NA|NA|TRBV6-5|TRBJ2-2
TGTGCCAGCAGATTCGCGGGGTACACCGGGGAGCTGTTTTTT
CASRFAGYTGELFF
>TRBD2|NA|TRBV6-5|TRBJ2-1
TGTGCCAGCAGTTACTACAGCGGGGGCTCCTACAATGAGCAGTTCTTC
CASSYYSGGSYNEQFF
>TRBD2|NA|TRBV7-2|TRBJ2-1
TGTGCCAGCGGTCTAGCGGGAGGTAGGGGTGAGCAGTTCTTC
CASGLAGGRGEQFF
>TRBD1|NA|TRBV6-6|TRBJ2-7
TGTGCCAGCAGGGATGGACAGGGGGTCTACGAGCAGTACTTC
CASRDGQGVYEQYF
>NA|NA|TRBV11-3|TRBJ1-6
TGTGCCAGCAGCTCCGCCCTCAACAGTTCACCCCTCCACTTT
CASSSALNSSPLHF
>NA|NA|TRBV4-2|TRBJ1-1
TGTGCCAGCAGCCAAGCGGGAAAGAACACTGAAGCTTTCTTT
CASSQAGKNTEAFF
>NA|NA|TRBV5-1|TRBJ1-1
TGCGCCAGCAGCATGCGGGGGGCGAACACTGAAGCTTTCTTT
CASSMRGANTEAFF
>TRBD2|NA|TRBV6-2/TRBV6-3|TRBJ2-7
TGTGCCAGCAGCAGACTAGCGGGGACCTACGAGCAGTACTTC
CASSRLAGTYEQYF
>TRBD1|NA|TRBV15|TRBJ1-2
TGTGCCACCCGGGACAGTAGGATCCCCTATGGCTACACCTTC
CATRDSRIPYGYTF
>NA|NA|TRBV18|TRBJ1-5
TGTGCCAGCTCACCGGGCCAACCCAATCAGCCCCAGCATTTT
CASSPGQPNQPQHF
>NA|NA|TRBV3-1/TRBV3-2|TRBJ1-6
TGTGCCAGCAGTCCCCGAACAGGGCGAACTTCACCCCTCCACTTT
CASSPRTGRTSPLHF
>TRBD2|NA|TRBV3-1/TRBV3-2|TRBJ2-3
TGTGCCAGCAGACTCGGACTAGCGGGAGCAGATACGCAGTATTTT
CASRLGLAGADTQYF
>TRBD1|NA|TRBV5-1|TRBJ1-1
TGCGCCAGCAGCTTGCGGGACAGGGAAGCTTTCTTT
CASSLRDREAFF
>NA|once|TRBV2|TRBJ1-1
TGTGCCAGCAGTGACAGGGGAAAAACTGAAGCTTTCTTT
CASSDRGKTEAFF
>NA|NA|TRBV5-1|TRBJ1-1
TGCGCCAGCAGCCCCGGGTCGGGGGGAAATACTGAAGCTTTCTTT
CASSPGSGGNTEAFF
>NA|few|TRBV28|TRBJ1-6
TGTGCCAGCAGTTCGACTGGTGCTAATAATTCACCCCTCCACTTT
CASSSTGANNSPLHF
>NA|NA|TRBV5-1|TRBJ1-5
TGCGCCAGCAGCTTGGACCCCTATAGCAATCAGCCCCAGCATTTT
CASSLDPYSNQPQHF
>NA|NA|TRBV6-5|TRBJ2-4
TGTGCCAGCTGGGGGGGCTTGGCCAAAAACATTCAGTACTTC
CASWGGLAKNIQYF
>TRBD1|NA|TRBV6-5|TRBJ1-2
TGTGCCAGCCGTTGGGGACAGGGCACCTATGGCTACACCTTC
CASRWGQGTYGYTF
>NA|few|TRBV4-1|TRBJ1-4
TGCGCCAGCAGCCCACCCTCCCGTTCCAATCAGGGTCCTAATGAAAAACTGTTTTTT
CASSPPSRSNQGPNEKLFF
>NA|NA|TRBV4-2|TRBJ2-5
TGTGCCAGCAGCCAAGGACAGGCAGGAGAGACCCAGTACTTC
CASSQGQAGETQYF
>NA|once|TRBV7-9|TRBJ2-7
TGTGCCAGCAGCCTACAGGGCTGGGAGCAGTACTTC
CASSLQGWEQYF
>TRBD1|NA|TRBV5-1|TRBJ2-5
TGCGCCAGCAGCCTAGAGGGGACAGGGAGGCAGGAGACCCAGTACTTC
CASSLEGTGRQETQYF
>TRBD2|NA|TRBV18|TRBJ2-5
TGTGCCAGCTCATCACTAGCGGGGGTACAAGAGACCCAGTACTTC
CASSSLAGVQETQYF
>TRBD1|NA|TRBV5-1|TRBJ2-7
TGCGCCAGCAGCGGGGACCTGACCGGGACAGGGGGCTCCTACGAGCAGTACTTC
CASSGDLTGTGGSYEQYF
>TRBD1|NA|TRBV18|TRBJ2-6
TGTGCCAGCTCACCCGGGACAGTACCAGGCTCTGGGGCCAACGTCCTGACTTTC
CASSPGTVPGSGANVLTF
>TRBD1|few|TRBV28|TRBJ1-5
TGTGCCAGCAGTTTGCCCGGGACAGGTGAGAATCAGCCCCAGCATTTT
CASSLPGTGENQPQHF
>NA|NA|TRBV7-2|TRBJ1-2
TGTGCCAGCAGCGCAGAGTGGGGGCTCGACGGCTACACCTTC
CASSAEWGLDGYTF
>TRBD2|once|TRBV18|TRBJ2-3
TGTGCCAGCTCCCCCAGACTAGCGGGGGGGAGAGTGGATACGCAGTATTTT
CASSPRLAGGRVDTQYF
>TRBD1|NA|TRBV7-2|TRBJ2-2
TGTGCCAGCAGCTTCGGACAGGCATCATACACCGGGGAGCTGTTTTTT
CASSFGQASYTGELFF
>NA|once|TRBV9|TRBJ1-2
TGTGCCAGCAGCGTAGAGGTGGGAGTTGGCTACACCTTC
CASSVEVGVGYTF
>NA|NA|TRBV5-1|TRBJ2-7
TGCGCCAGCAGCCCACTGCGGGACAGAGCGGATTACGAGCAGTACTTC
CASSPLRDRADYEQYF
>TRBD2|few|TRBV4-1|TRBJ2-7
TGCGCCAGCAGCCGGACGTCAGATCTAGCGGGGTTGTACGAGCAGTACTTC
CASSRTSDLAGLYEQYF